This TCR beta chain emerged from a study of human T cells and chemical hapten exposure. TCRdb fed the RACE reads into MiXCR, producing one record per CDR3 protein. The repertoire consists of approximately 370,000 distinct CDR3 sequences, with 4.5% to 7% occurring once and the leading ten covering about 7.7%. This clonotype came up many times. Antigen specificity is unknown. Notes on the study in general: TCRs at high frequency, those above 1 in 1000, did not change with DPC sensitization.

Time point defined: pre-sensitization, week 0. Treatment specified: therapeutic diphenylcyclopropenone sensitization with weekly scalp DPC. This TCR derives from a woman between 18 and 29 years old with alopecia areata. Some clones in this sample may be carry-over from other donors' samples. Sample: whole blood, taken in connection with sensitization to the hapten diphenylcyclopropenone (DPC).

The DNA of the CDR3 is TGTGCCAGCAGCCCGGGGGGCCACACTGAAGCTTTCTTT. Translated, it gives CASSPGGHTEAFF. The chain couples TRBV7-3 to TRBJ1-1, with D possibly being TRBD1 (6 bases). Trimming took 5 bases from V and 3 from J, leaving 10 bases between them. The CDR3 sequence is 13 residues long. Germline V gene sequence: CDR1 SGHTA, CDR2 FQGTGA. Variable domain in full (rest from reference TRBV7-3 and TRBJ1-1): GAGVSQTPSNKVTEKGKYVELRCDPISGHTALYWYRQSLGQGPEFLIYFQGTGAADDSGLPNDRFFAVRPEGSVSTLKIQRTERGDSAVYLCASSPGGHTEAFFGQGTRLTVV.